This T cell receptor beta chain came from a study of radiotherapy plus CTLA-4 blockade in lung cancer. The overall study: Among all patients, around 19% showed objective responses, while 30% to 35% had disease control. Study-level results: Blood TCR clones of tumor origin expanded after radiotherapy plus ipilimumab.

There are 15 residues in the CDR3. Looked up from germline, CDR1 is MDHEN and CDR2 is SYDVKM. V lost 2 bases and J lost 3, with 14 bases in between. CTLA-4 blockade using ipilimumab, together with focal radiation, was received by patients with chemo-refractory metastatic non-small-cell lung cancer. Concerning this clone: The antigen is not known.

Some clones are missing from TCRdb's copy, which holds only in-frame ones; the method was immunoSEQ multiplex PCR. This sample carries 20,000 to 25,000 clones, 73% of them seen once, and the ten largest clones take roughly 3.5%. Sequenced material: peripheral blood, taken from a patient treated with radiotherapy plus ipilimumab. The sequence was collected from a human donor with non-small cell lung cancer who had stable disease on radiotherapy plus ipilimumab. This chain links TRBV28 with TRBJ2-7; D gene unclear. The CDR3 region is CASSLPIPVSYEQYF. CDR3 sequence (DNA): TGTGCCAGCAGTTTACCCATCCCCGTAAGCTACGAGCAGTACTTC.